The clone carrying this TCR beta chain was seen a single time. 60 Vbeta and 13 Jbeta primers were used in PCR. Sequenced by immunoSEQ multiplex PCR; TCRdb stores in-frame clones only, minus some. The sample yields about 120,000 clones, around 60% seen once. CDR1 is MNHEY and CDR2 is SVGAGI in the germline V gene. V lost 6 bases to trimming and J lost 6 bases; unmatched junction nucleotides: 7. The CDR3 runs to 15 residues. The sample is drawn from a study of cytomegalovirus exposure and HLA in healthy donors. The receptor was derived from a woman aged 40-49 years in good health and CMV-seropositive. The chain is built from TRBV6-5 and TRBJ2-1, with 11 bases identical to TRBD2. Sequencing was performed on PBMCs. The CDR3 DNA is TGTGCCAGCAGGTTAGCGGGAGGGCCGGGCAATGAGCAGTTCTTC. Its translation: CASRLAGGPGNEQFF.